The sequence of this T cell receptor beta chain was determined in a study of vaccination and CD4 T cells after COVID-19. A remark on this clonotype: Antigen unknown.

Treatment in this sample: roughly 10-day PBMC culture with coronavirus spike peptide pools or control peptides (ViraFEST assay). This CDR3 spans 14 amino acids. CDR1 is LNHDA, CDR2 SQIVND, per germline (reference sequence). Trimming took off 5 bases at V and 5 bases at J, with 14 bases between the two ends. Sequence data for DNA of cultured CD4+ T cells were generated by the Oncomine TCR Beta short-read assay. Via MiXCR, TCRdb re-called the PCR reads, giving one row per CDR3 protein. Among 20,000 or so distinct CDR3 sequences listed, about half were seen once. The receptor comes from a human donor who had recovered from COVID-19. The chain has TRBV19 and TRBJ2-3; D unclear. Sequencing used CD4+ T cells from blood, cultured in vitro. The CDR3 nucleotides are TGTGCCAGTAGTGAGACTCTCCAAGGAGATACGCAGTATTTT. Encoded protein: CASSETLQGDTQYF.